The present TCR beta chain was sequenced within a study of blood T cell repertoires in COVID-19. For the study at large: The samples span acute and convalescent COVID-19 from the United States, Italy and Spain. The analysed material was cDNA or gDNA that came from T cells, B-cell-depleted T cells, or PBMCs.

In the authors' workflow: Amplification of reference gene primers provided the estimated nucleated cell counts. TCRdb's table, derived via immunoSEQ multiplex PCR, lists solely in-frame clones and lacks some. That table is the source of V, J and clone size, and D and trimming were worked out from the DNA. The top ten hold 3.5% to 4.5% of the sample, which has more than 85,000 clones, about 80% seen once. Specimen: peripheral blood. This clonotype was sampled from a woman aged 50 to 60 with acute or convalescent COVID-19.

CDR3 sequence: CASTKGDKTYGYTF. In DNA form, the CDR3 reads TGTGCCAGTACAAAGGGGGACAAGACCTATGGCTACACCTTC. The V gene is TRBV19, the J gene TRBJ1-2, with a tentative D call TRBD1 (6 bases). The CDR3 length is 14 residues. Germline V gene lookup returns CDR1 LNHDA and CDR2 SQIVND (reference sequence). V was shortened by 7 bases and J by 4 bases, with 16 bases between the two germline ends.